This T cell receptor (beta chain) was sequenced in a study of T-cell reconstitution after alpha-beta-depleted transplantation in children. Study results and caveats: By about two months after transplant, alpha-beta T cells reportedly arose from several hundred graft clones that had expanded. Day-60 TCRbeta diversity that was high in some patients was derived from surviving recipient T cells and thymic progenitors. Newly produced T cells mostly provided counts and TCRbeta diversity after one year, as hyperexpanded clones declined.

This clonotype appeared many times. What it binds is not known. V gave up 0 bases and J gave up 4 bases; unmatched junction bases: 6. The CDR3 length is 16 residues. From germline, CDR1 is SGHRS and CDR2 YFSETQ. Preparation of the TCRbeta library used unique molecular identifiers. TCRdb ran MiXCR on the PCR reads and lists one entry per CDR3 protein. The sample carries 550,000 to 800,000 distinct CDR3 sequences, under 15% recorded once. This receptor was taken from a girl aged 2 to 9 with congenital amegakaryocytic thrombocytopenia, due to receive a stem cell transplant. This chain joins TRBV5-1 and TRBJ1-1; 10 bases fit TRBD1. This material consisted of PBMCs, taken before TCRalphabeta/CD19-depleted stem cell transplant. Written as DNA, the CDR3 is TGCGCCAGCAGCTTGGTCTTATGGGACAGGGGCACTGAAGCTTTCTTT. Translation: CASSLVLWDRGTEAFF.